These 13 T cell receptor beta chains originate from one sample sequenced in a study of blood T cells in healthy people across ages (dated by TCRdb to about 2015). Receptors were amplified or captured by 5' RACE. Sequencing relied on an Illumina HiSeq 2500. The second PCR ran for about 7 to 11 cycles and used a J-beta primer mix along with a sample-barcoded 5' primer. TCRdb passed the public sequencing reads through fastp at Q25 and MiXCR, retaining productive beta sequences. Rows are unified per CDR3 protein, each entry keeping the most common DNA and genes. For this sample the table gives about 830,000 distinct CDR3 sequences, of which approximately 65% were detected only once. About a quarter of the sample is taken by the ten largest. The sample was blood. Receptors were obtained from a man aged 30 to 45 in good health.

The rearrangement joins TRBV30 to TRBJ2-1; D is perhaps TRBD1 (6 bases). V lost 8 bases and J lost 9, with 14 bases in between. This CDR3 has 11 residues. The germline gives CDR1 GTSNPN, CDR2 SVGIG (reference sequence). The CDR3 here is CAGGGLFEQFF. CDR3 bases: TGTGCCGGGGGCGGACTTTTTGAGCAGTTCTTC.

This clonotype was picked up a small number of times. The chain has TRBV20-1 and TRBJ2-3; D could derive from TRBD1 or TRBD2 (5 bases each). CDR3 size: 12 residues. Germline-derived CDR1 and CDR2 are DFQATT and SNEGSKA (reference sequence). V lost 8 bases to trimming and J lost 2 bases, with 11 bases between them. CDR3 protein: CSLAGTTDTQYF. The CDR3 DNA is TGCAGTCTTGCCGGGACCACAGATACGCAGTATTTT.

The V and J genes are TRBV6-5 and TRBJ2-3; D call uncertain. The CDR3 consists of 16 residues. CDR1 is MNHEY and CDR2 is SVGAGI in the germline V gene. V was cut by 0 bases and J by 2 bases, with 12 bases left in between. The CDR3 coding sequence is TGTGCCAGCAGTTACTCAGCCTCCAGCGCCACAGATACGCAGTATTTT. Translation gives CASSYSASSATDTQYF.

DNA of the CDR3: TGTGCCAGCAGGCACGAGACACAGACCTACGAGCAGTACTTC. It translates to CASRHETQTYEQYF. The V and J genes are TRBV27 and TRBJ2-1; D gene uncertain. The end of the DNA aligns better with TRBJ2-7, so the J call may be wrong. The CDR3 contains 14 residues. Germline CDR1 is MNHEY and CDR2 is SMNVEV (reference sequence).

This clonotype has only a few counts. The chain has TRBV7-2 and TRBJ2-3, with D maybe TRBD2 (7 bases). Germline V gene lookup returns CDR1 SGHTA and CDR2 FQGNSA. V was cut by 8 bases and J by 1 base, with 19 bases left in between. The CDR3 sequence is 16 residues long. This chain's CDR3 is CASEGGPGGRTDTQYF. The CDR3 DNA reads as TGTGCCAGCGAGGGGGGGCCCGGAGGTCGCACAGATACGCAGTATTTT. The complete variable domain, with remaining parts taken from reference TRBV7-2 and TRBJ2-3, reads GAGVSQSPSNKVTEKGKDVELRCDPISGHTALYWYRQSLGQGLEFLIYFQGNSAPDKSGLPSDRFSAERTGGSVSTLTIQRTQQEDSAVYLCASEGGPGGRTDTQYFGPGTRLTVL.

The chain links TRBV12-3 or TRBV12-4 to TRBJ2-1, with D perhaps TRBD2 (7 bases). V gave up 6 bases and J gave up 4 bases, with 19 bases separating them. This CDR3 region has 16 residues. The CDR3 reads CASRALGGGLYNEQFF. The CDR3 DNA follows: TGTGCCAGCAGAGCTTTGGGGGGGGGCCTATACAATGAGCAGTTCTTC.

The J gene is TRBJ2-7, the V gene TRBV18, with D perhaps matching TRBD1 (6 bases). The CDR3 loop spans 13 amino acids. Per germline, CDR1 KGHSH and CDR2 LQKENI. The ends were cut back, 4 bases at V and 2 bases at J, with 9 bases in the middle. The CDR3 region has the DNA TGTGCCAGCTCACGGGACAACACCTACGAGCAGTACTTC. Its protein product is CASSRDNTYEQYF.

As for this clonotype: This may come from a read error, since a much larger clone is one base off. The chain employs TRBV6-4 and TRBJ2-3; 14 nucleotides align to TRBD2. Germline trimming cut 2 bases from V and 5 bases from J; bases unmatched to any gene: 9. CDR3 size: 18 residues. Germline-derived CDR1 and CDR2 are MRHNA and SNTAGT. CDR3 in amino acids: CASSDPGLAGAPGDTQYF. In DNA, the CDR3 is TGTGCCAGCAGTGACCCGGGACTAGCGGGGGCTCCGGGAGATACGCAGTATTTT.

This clonotype was found a few times. V and J are TRBV3-1 and TRBJ1-2, with no clear D. Germline V gives CDR1 LGHDT, CDR2 YNNKEL (reference sequence). V gave up 0 bases and J gave up 8 bases, with 7 bases separating them. The CDR3 extends over 12 amino acids. The CDR3 sequence: CASSQDEKGYTF. CDR3 DNA: TGTGCCAGCAGCCAAGATGAGAAAGGCTACACCTTC.

This clonotype has just a few counts. V gene TRBV11-2 combines with J gene TRBJ1-4; the D gene is possibly TRBD1 (5 bases). Germline assignment: CDR1 SGHAT and CDR2 FQNNGV. The CDR3 contains 14 residues. V lost 1 base and J 5 bases, leaving 8 bases between the germline ends. CDR3 sequence (DNA): TGTGCCAGCAGCTTAGGAGGGGCCAATGAAAAACTGTTTTTT. It specifies CASSLGGANEKLFF.

V is TRBV7-9 and J is TRBJ2-4; D ambiguous. Matching the DNA end better, TRBJ2-5 makes the J call doubtful. The CDR3 contains 14 residues. Germline values: CDR1 SEHNR, CDR2 FQNEAQ (reference sequence). The DNA of the CDR3 is TGTGCCAGCAGCTTAGCGCGGAGCGAGCCGACCCAGTACTTC. It translates to CASSLARSEPTQYF.

J is TRBJ2-3 and V is TRBV7-2, with D uncertain. CDR1 and CDR2 from the germline V gene are SGHTA and FQGNSA. V lost 5 bases and J 2 bases, leaving 20 bases between the germline ends. The CDR3 spans 17 residues. Here the CDR3 reads CASSPRPPDRFTDTQYF. In nucleotides, the CDR3 is TGTGCCAGCAGCCCCCGCCCGCCAGATAGATTCACAGATACGCAGTATTTT.

The V gene is TRBV12-3 or TRBV12-4, the J gene TRBJ1-2, with D possibly matching TRBD1 (5 bases). This CDR3 contains 15 residues. Trimming took off 6 bases at V and 0 bases at J, with 14 bases between the two ends. The CDR3 region has the DNA TGTGCCAGCAGCCATGGACATGAGGCTAACTATGGCTACACCTTC. Translated: CASSHGHEANYGYTF.